This T cell receptor beta chain was profiled in a study of a mutant IDH1 vaccine in newly diagnosed glioma. Study overall: Treatment recipients were approximately 62% male and about 40% female, and their mean age was about 40 years. It was radiotherapy, temozolomide, or both that patients received previously, with most receiving both.

Documented time point: baseline, week 1 (first vaccination visit). Treatment specified: pre-vaccination baseline after standard-of-care therapy. On this clone: This sample includes further DNA sequences coding for the same CDR3.

Data came from immunoSEQ multiplex PCR; TCRdb stores just in-frame clones and leaves some out. The sample has some 56,000 clones; 91% are singletons. The CDR3 runs to 15 residues. Germline V gene sequence: CDR1 MNHEY, CDR2 SVGAGI. The V and J ends lost 0 bases and 1 base respectively, with 9 bases between them. V is TRBV6-5 and J is TRBJ1-1; D perhaps matches TRBD1 (5 bases). The sample was PBMCs, taken from a glioma patient treated with radiotherapy, temozolomide or both. The TCR was taken from a man aged 50-60 years with glioma. The CDR3 nucleotides are TGTGCCAGCAGTTACTCCAGGGCCTCGAACACTGAAGCTTTCTTT. Protein: CASSYSRASNTEAFF.